These 13 T cell receptor beta chains share one sample of origin, sequenced in a study of spatial heterogeneity in lung cancer. Time point here: sample taken at primary tumor resection. Unsorted whole RNA from tumor, nontumor lung or frozen PBMC underwent sequencing. MiXCR, applied by TCRdb to the 5' RACE reads, yields one record per CDR3 protein. The repertoire holds a few thousand distinct CDR3 sequences, approximately 30% seen once, with around 3.4% in the top ten. The sequencing used PBMCs, collected at surgery. These receptor sequences come from a female donor with early-stage non-small cell lung cancer.

Remarks on this clonotype: Because this beta chain is a stray read in a library intended to capture alpha chains, its abundance should not be given much weight. The chain recombines TRBV12-3 or TRBV12-4 with TRBJ2-7; possibly TRBD1 for D (6 bases). The CDR3 sequence is 14 residues long. With 6 bases removed from V and 2 bases from J, the gap between germline ends came to 14 bases. CDR3 loop: CASSPSGHTYEQYF. DNA of the CDR3: TGTGCCAGCAGCCCCTCGGGACACACCTACGAGCAGTACTTC.

This clonotype has more than one count but fewer than ten. This beta chain is an unintended read in a library built for alpha chains; its size means little. This chain joins TRBV5-5 and TRBJ2-7; 7 nucleotides align to TRBD2. V trimming: 3 bases; J trimming: 4 bases; junction bases outside the gene matches: 1. Germline CDR1 SGHKS, CDR2 YYEKEE (reference sequence). The CDR3 is 12 amino acids. The CDR3 here is CASSSGGYEQYF. In DNA, the CDR3 is TGTGCCAGCAGCTCGGGGGGATACGAGCAGTACTTC.

The table lists this clonotype with a few counts. For a library built for alpha chains, this beta chain is a stray read; little rests on its size. J is TRBJ2-7 and V is TRBV28; TRBD2 aligns across 9 bases. This CDR3 region has 13 residues. V lost 8 bases, J lost 2 bases, and 4 bases stayed unmatched. Germline V CDR1 and CDR2: MDHEN, SYDVKM. The DNA for the CDR3 is TGTGCCAGCCAGACTAGCGGCACCTACGAGCAGTACTTC. It is translated as CASQTSGTYEQYF.

This clonotype has more than one count but fewer than ten. The library was prepared for alpha chains; this beta chain is a stray read, so its frequency means little. CDR3 in DNA: TGCAGCGTTGAACCTCTGGGGTACAATGAGCAGTTCTTC. This codes for CSVEPLGYNEQFF. V gene TRBV29-1 combines with J gene TRBJ2-1; D is ambiguous. Looked up from germline, CDR1 is SQVTM and CDR2 is ANQGSEA. Trimming removed 2 bases at V and 4 bases at J, with 9 bases between. This CDR3 has 13 amino acids.

This clonotype was seen more than once but under ten times. This beta chain lies outside the target of a library built for alpha chains; its clone size means little. The V gene is TRBV6-1, the J gene TRBJ2-3; 8 bases line up with TRBD2. Germline lookup yields CDR1 MNHNS and CDR2 SASEGT. V shed 5 bases and J 4 bases; nucleotides not matched to a gene: 14. This CDR3 has 17 residues. The chain's CDR3 is CASSPSPGTRGADTQYF. DNA for the CDR3: TGTGCCAGCAGTCCAAGCCCCGGGACTAGAGGGGCAGATACGCAGTATTTT.

To note about this clonotype: A library prepared for alpha chains yielded this beta chain as an off-target read; its size is of little meaning. The gene calls are TRBV29-1 and TRBJ1-1; tentatively, D is TRBD1 (5 bases). The CDR3 length is 14 residues. The ends were cut back, 1 base at V and 3 bases at J, with 12 bases in the middle. CDR1 is SQVTM and CDR2 is ANQGSEA in the germline V gene. CDR3 protein: CSVEVSAGHTEAFF. As DNA, the CDR3 is TGCAGCGTTGAAGTTTCTGCAGGGCACACTGAAGCTTTCTTT.

This clonotype is medium-sized. The library was prepared for alpha chains; this beta chain is a stray read, so its frequency means little. The chain joins TRBV29-1 to TRBJ2-3, with D possibly TRBD2 on 5 matching bases. Per germline, CDR1 SQVTM and CDR2 ANQGSEA. Trimming took 0 bases from V and 4 from J, leaving 20 bases between them. The CDR3 extends over 17 amino acids. The CDR3 here is CSVEDLRVQRGPDTQYF. CDR3 bases: TGCAGCGTTGAAGATCTGAGGGTCCAACGAGGACCAGATACGCAGTATTTT.

Note on this clonotype: Found in a library prepared for alpha chains, this beta chain is an off-target read, and its abundance has little meaning. This chain links TRBV3-1 with TRBJ2-7, with TRBD1 identical over 7 bases. Germline V gene data show CDR1 as LGHDT and CDR2 as YNNKEL (reference sequence). Germline trimming cut 6 bases from V and 7 bases from J; bases unmatched to any gene: 9. CDR3 length: 13 residues. The CDR3, as DNA: TGTGCCAGCAGGGGGGACAGAGCTTGGGAGCAGTACTTC. This codes for CASRGDRAWEQYF.

With respect to this clonotype: As an off-target read in a library built for alpha chains, this beta chain has a frequency of little significance. J is TRBJ1-1 and V is TRBV6-2 or TRBV6-3; 7 nucleotides agree with TRBD1. This CDR3 is 13 amino acids long. Germline V gives CDR1 MNHEY, CDR2 SVGEGT. Losses at the gene ends were 6 bases for V and 5 bases for J; bases not matched to a gene: 6. CDR3 in amino acids: CASRTTGTTEAFF. The CDR3 nucleotides read TGTGCCAGCAGAACGACAGGGACGACTGAAGCTTTCTTT.

As concerns this clonotype: Since it is a stray read in a library aimed at alpha chains, this beta chain has a size that is not meaningful. The V call is TRBV30, the J call TRBJ2-1; 13 bases align to TRBD2. Germline assignment: CDR1 GTSNPN and CDR2 SVGIG (reference sequence). The CDR3 is 15 amino acids. Trimming removed 4 bases from V and 5 bases from J; junction bases left unmatched: 5. CDR3 in amino acids: CAWTIGTSGDNEQFF. The DNA of the CDR3 is TGTGCCTGGACCATAGGGACTAGCGGGGACAATGAGCAGTTCTTC.

This clonotype is judged medium-sized. This beta chain slipped into a library made for alpha chains as a stray read, so its size is not meaningful. The chain carries TRBV7-9 and TRBJ2-1, with D unresolved. Germline V gene sequence: CDR1 SEHNR, CDR2 FQNEAQ (reference sequence). The CDR3 sequence is 10 residues long. V gave up 5 bases and J gave up 10 bases, with 6 bases separating them. The CDR3 region has the DNA TGTGCCAGCAGCCCGGAGGAGCAGTTCTTC. The encoded protein is CASSPEEQFF.

In this sample, this clonotype is medium-sized. Found in a library prepared for alpha chains, this beta chain is an off-target read, and its abundance has little meaning. This sequence joins TRBV7-2 and TRBJ2-3; 11 bases fit TRBD2. The CDR3 covers 16 residues. The V segment lost 2 bases and the J segment 5 bases; nucleotides outside the gene matches: 6. CDR1 SGHTA and CDR2 FQGNSA come from the germline V gene. CDR3 sequence: CASSLNLAGGQDTQYF. The CDR3 nucleotides read TGTGCCAGCAGCTTAAACTTAGCGGGGGGGCAAGATACGCAGTATTTT.

Comments on this clonotype: A library prepared for alpha chains yielded this beta chain as an off-target read; its size is of little meaning. The chain couples TRBV28 to TRBJ2-2, with a weak D call TRBD1 (5 bases). This CDR3 has 14 residues. The germline V and J ends were trimmed by 10 bases and 5 bases, with 17 bases remaining between them. CDR1 is MDHEN, CDR2 SYDVKM, per germline. The CDR3 DNA sequence: TGTGCCATCAAGGACCCCAGGGCGACCGGGGAGCTGTTTTTT. Protein sequence: CAIKDPRATGELFF.